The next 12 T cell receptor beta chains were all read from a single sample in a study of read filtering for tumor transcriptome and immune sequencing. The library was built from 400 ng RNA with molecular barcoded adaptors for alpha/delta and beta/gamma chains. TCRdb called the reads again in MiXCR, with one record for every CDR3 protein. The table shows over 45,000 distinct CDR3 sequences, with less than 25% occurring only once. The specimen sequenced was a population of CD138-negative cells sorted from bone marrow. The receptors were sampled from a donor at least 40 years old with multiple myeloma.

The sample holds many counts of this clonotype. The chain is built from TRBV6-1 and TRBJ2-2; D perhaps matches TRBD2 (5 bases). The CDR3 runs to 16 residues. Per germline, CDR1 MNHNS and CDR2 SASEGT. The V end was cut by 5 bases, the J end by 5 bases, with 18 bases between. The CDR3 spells CASSPLLGSVTGELFF. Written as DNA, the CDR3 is TGTGCCAGCAGTCCATTACTAGGATCGGTTACCGGGGAGCTGTTTTTT.

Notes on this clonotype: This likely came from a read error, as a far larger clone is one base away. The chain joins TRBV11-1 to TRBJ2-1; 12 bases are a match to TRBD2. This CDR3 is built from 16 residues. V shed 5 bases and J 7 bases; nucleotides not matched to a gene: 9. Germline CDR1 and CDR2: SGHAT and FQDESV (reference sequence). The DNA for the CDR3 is TGTGCCAGCAGCGGTGGACTAGCGGGGTTGAGTAATGAGCAGTTCTTC. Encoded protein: CASSGGLAGLSNEQFF.

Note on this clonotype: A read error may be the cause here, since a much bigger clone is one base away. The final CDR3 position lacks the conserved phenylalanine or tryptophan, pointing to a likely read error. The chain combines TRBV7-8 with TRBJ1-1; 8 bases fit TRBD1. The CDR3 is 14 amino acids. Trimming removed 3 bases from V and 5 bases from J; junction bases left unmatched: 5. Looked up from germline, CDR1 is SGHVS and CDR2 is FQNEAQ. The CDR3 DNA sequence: TGTGCCAGCAGCTTCTCAGGGGGCCGGACTGAAGCTTTCTTA. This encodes CASSFSGGRTEAFL.

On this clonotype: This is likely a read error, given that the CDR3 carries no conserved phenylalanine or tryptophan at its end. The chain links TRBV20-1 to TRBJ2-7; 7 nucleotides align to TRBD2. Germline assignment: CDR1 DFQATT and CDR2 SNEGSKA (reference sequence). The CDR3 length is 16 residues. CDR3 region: CSASGPSGRDSCEQYL. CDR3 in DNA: TGCAGTGCTAGTGGCCCCTCAGGGAGGGATTCCTGCGAGCAGTACCTC.

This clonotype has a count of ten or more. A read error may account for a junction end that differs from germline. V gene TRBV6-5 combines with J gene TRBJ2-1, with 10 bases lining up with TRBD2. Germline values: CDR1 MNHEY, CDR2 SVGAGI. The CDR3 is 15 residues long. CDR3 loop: CASSYSTSGSGFTLF. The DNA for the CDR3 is TGTGCCAGCAGTTACTCGACTAGCGGGTCGGGATTCACGCTCTTC.

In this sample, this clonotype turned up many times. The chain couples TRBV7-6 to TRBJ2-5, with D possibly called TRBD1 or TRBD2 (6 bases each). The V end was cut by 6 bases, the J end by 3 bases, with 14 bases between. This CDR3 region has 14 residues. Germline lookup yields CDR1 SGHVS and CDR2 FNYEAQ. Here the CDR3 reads CASRAGGREETQYF. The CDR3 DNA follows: TGTGCCAGCAGAGCCGGGGGCAGGGAAGAGACCCAGTACTTC.

The CDR3: CASIDPPKGSFAAFF. The CDR3 bases are TGTGCCAGCATCGACCCTCCCAAAGGTAGTTTCGCAGCTTTCTTT. The gene calls are TRBV6-2 or TRBV6-3 and TRBJ1-1, with unresolved D. CDR1 and CDR2 (germline): MNHEY, SVGEGT. V was trimmed by 7 bases and J by 10 bases, leaving 25 bases between them. This CDR3 contains 15 residues.

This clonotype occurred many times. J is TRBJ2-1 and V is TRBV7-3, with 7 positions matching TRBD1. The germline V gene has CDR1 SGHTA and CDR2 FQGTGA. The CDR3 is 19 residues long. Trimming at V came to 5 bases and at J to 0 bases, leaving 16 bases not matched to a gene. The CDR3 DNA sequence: TGTGCCAGCAGCCCGCAAATACTCAGGGGGAAGCTCTCCTACAATGAGCAGTTCTTC. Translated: CASSPQILRGKLSYNEQFF.

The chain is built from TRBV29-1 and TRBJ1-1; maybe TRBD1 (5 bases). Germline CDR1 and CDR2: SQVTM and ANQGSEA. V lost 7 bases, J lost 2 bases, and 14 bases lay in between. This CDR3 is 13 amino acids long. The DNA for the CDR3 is TGCAGCGGGACACACCGAGTCAACACTGAAGCTTTCTTT. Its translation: CSGTHRVNTEAFF.

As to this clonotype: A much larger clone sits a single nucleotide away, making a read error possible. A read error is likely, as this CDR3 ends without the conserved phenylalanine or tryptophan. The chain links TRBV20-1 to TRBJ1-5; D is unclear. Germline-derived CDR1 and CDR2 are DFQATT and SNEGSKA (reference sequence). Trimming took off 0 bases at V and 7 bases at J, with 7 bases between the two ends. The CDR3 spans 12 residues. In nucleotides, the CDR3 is TGCAGTGCTAGAGATGATGGCCAGCCCCAGCATTTA. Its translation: CSARDDGQPQHL.

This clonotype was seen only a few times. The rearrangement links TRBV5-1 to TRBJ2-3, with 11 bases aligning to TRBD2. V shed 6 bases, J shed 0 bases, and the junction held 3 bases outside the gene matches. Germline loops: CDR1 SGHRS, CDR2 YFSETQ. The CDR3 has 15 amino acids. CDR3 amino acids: CASTLAGGSTDTQYF. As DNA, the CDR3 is TGCGCCAGCACCTTAGCGGGGGGGAGCACAGATACGCAGTATTTT.

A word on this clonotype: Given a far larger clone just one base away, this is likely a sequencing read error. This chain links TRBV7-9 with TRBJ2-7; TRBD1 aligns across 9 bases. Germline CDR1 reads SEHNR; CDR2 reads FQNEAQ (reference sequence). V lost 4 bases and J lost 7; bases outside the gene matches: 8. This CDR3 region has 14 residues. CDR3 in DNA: TGTGCCAGCAGCTGGACAGGGGAGGGCGATGAGCAGTACTTC. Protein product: CASSWTGEGDEQYF.